The 10 T cell receptor beta chains presented below share a single source sample, sequenced in a study of cytomegalovirus exposure and HLA in healthy donors. Assay: immunoSEQ multiplex PCR; the TCRdb copy retains only in-frame clones and omits some. The table has a few hundred thousand clones, 80% to 90% seen once. The sequenced sample was PBMCs. All receptors derive from a woman under 30 in good health and CMV-seronegative.

The chain is built from TRBV18 and TRBJ2-7; the D gene is possibly TRBD2 (7 bases). Germline CDR1 is KGHSH and CDR2 is LQKENI. The CDR3 is 18 amino acids. Trimming shortened V by 0 bases and J by 7 bases, and 25 bases separated the two germline ends. DNA of the CDR3: TGTGCCAGCTCACCACCCGGCCAGGGGAGGGTTAAGGTGGGAGAGCAGTACTTC. This sequence encodes CASSPPGQGRVKVGEQYF.

V usage is TRBV5-4 and J usage is TRBJ2-1, with 9 bases fitting TRBD2. This CDR3 is built from 15 residues. With V trimmed by 0 bases and J by 8 bases, 6 bases remained unmatched. CDR1 and CDR2 (germline): SGHNT, YYREEE (reference sequence). CDR3 residues: CASSLAAGGDYEQFF. CDR3 coding DNA: TGTGCCAGCAGCTTGGCCGCGGGAGGGGACTATGAGCAGTTCTTC.

This chain links TRBV6-5 with TRBJ2-7; 9 bases are a match to TRBD2. In germline, CDR1 is MNHEY, CDR2 SVGAGI. The CDR3 is 13 residues long. The V and J ends lost 5 bases and 1 base, in that order; junction bases with no gene match: 0. DNA of the CDR3: TGTGCCAGCAGTCTAGCGGGATCCTACGAGCAGTACTTC. Translated, it gives CASSLAGSYEQYF.

This clone was counted once. The chain links TRBV5-8 to TRBJ1-2; D is unclear. CDR1 and CDR2 from the germline V gene are SGHTS and YDEGEE. The CDR3 is made up of 13 amino acids. V lost 0 bases and J lost 3, with 6 bases in between. The CDR3: CASSLVGDYGYTF. The CDR3, as DNA: TGTGCCAGCAGCTTGGTGGGAGACTATGGCTACACCTTC.

J is TRBJ2-1 and V is TRBV7-6; 10 bases agree with TRBD2. The CDR3 runs to 15 residues. Trimming at V came to 6 bases and at J to 3 bases, leaving 5 bases not matched to a gene. Looked up from germline, CDR1 is SGHVS and CDR2 is FNYEAQ. The CDR3 loop is CASSSGLAYYNEQFF. CDR3 DNA: TGTGCCAGCAGTTCGGGACTAGCGTACTACAATGAGCAGTTCTTC.

The V call is TRBV29-1, the J call TRBJ1-2; D possibly corresponds to TRBD1 (5 bases). The CDR3 is 15 residues long. Germline V lookup: CDR1 SQVTM, CDR2 ANQGSEA. V dropped 5 bases and J dropped 3 bases, with 19 bases sitting between them. CDR3 nucleotides: TGCAGCGTTCCGGGTACGGGGGGTGTAGACTATGGCTACACCTTC. Translation: CSVPGTGGVDYGYTF. Full variable domain (rest looked up from reference TRBV29-1 and TRBJ1-2): SAVISQKPSRDICQRGTSLTIQCQVDSQVTMMFWYRQQPGQSLTLIATANQGSEATYESGFVIDKFPISRPNLTFSTLTVSNMSPEDSSIYLCSVPGTGGVDYGYTFGSGTRLTVV.

The V call is TRBV28, the J call TRBJ2-7, with 7 bases lining up with TRBD1. Germline V gene lookup returns CDR1 MDHEN and CDR2 SYDVKM. This CDR3 is 12 amino acids long. The V gene end was trimmed by 8 bases and the J gene end by 1 base; junction bases not matched to a gene: 2. CDR3 coding DNA: TGTGCCAGCCTACAGGGGTCCTACGAGCAGTACTTC. It is translated as CASLQGSYEQYF.

CDR3 sequence: CASLAESTDTQYF. Written as DNA, the CDR3 is TGTGCCAGCTTGGCGGAAAGCACAGATACGCAGTATTTT. The rearrangement links TRBV6-5 to TRBJ2-3; D remains unclear. V lost 8 bases to trimming and J lost 0 bases, with 9 bases between them. This CDR3 spans 13 amino acids. Germline-derived CDR1 and CDR2 are MNHEY and SVGAGI.

This chain connects TRBV6-5 to TRBJ1-5; D is unresolved. Germline-derived CDR1 and CDR2 are MNHEY and SVGAGI. CDR3 length equals 14 residues. Trimming removed 6 bases at V and 3 bases at J, with 12 bases between. CDR3 DNA: TGTGCCAGCAGCAGACTCGGGGTCAATCAGCCCCAGCATTTT. Protein: CASSRLGVNQPQHF.

The gene calls are TRBV7-2 and TRBJ1-2, with D possibly being TRBD1 (5 bases). The V end was cut by 6 bases, the J end by 2 bases, with 13 bases between. The length of the CDR3 is 14 residues. Looked up from germline, CDR1 is SGHTA and CDR2 is FQGNSA. DNA of the CDR3: TGTGCCAGCAGTCCCAGGGCCGGAAACTATGGCTACACCTTC. This encodes CASSPRAGNYGYTF.